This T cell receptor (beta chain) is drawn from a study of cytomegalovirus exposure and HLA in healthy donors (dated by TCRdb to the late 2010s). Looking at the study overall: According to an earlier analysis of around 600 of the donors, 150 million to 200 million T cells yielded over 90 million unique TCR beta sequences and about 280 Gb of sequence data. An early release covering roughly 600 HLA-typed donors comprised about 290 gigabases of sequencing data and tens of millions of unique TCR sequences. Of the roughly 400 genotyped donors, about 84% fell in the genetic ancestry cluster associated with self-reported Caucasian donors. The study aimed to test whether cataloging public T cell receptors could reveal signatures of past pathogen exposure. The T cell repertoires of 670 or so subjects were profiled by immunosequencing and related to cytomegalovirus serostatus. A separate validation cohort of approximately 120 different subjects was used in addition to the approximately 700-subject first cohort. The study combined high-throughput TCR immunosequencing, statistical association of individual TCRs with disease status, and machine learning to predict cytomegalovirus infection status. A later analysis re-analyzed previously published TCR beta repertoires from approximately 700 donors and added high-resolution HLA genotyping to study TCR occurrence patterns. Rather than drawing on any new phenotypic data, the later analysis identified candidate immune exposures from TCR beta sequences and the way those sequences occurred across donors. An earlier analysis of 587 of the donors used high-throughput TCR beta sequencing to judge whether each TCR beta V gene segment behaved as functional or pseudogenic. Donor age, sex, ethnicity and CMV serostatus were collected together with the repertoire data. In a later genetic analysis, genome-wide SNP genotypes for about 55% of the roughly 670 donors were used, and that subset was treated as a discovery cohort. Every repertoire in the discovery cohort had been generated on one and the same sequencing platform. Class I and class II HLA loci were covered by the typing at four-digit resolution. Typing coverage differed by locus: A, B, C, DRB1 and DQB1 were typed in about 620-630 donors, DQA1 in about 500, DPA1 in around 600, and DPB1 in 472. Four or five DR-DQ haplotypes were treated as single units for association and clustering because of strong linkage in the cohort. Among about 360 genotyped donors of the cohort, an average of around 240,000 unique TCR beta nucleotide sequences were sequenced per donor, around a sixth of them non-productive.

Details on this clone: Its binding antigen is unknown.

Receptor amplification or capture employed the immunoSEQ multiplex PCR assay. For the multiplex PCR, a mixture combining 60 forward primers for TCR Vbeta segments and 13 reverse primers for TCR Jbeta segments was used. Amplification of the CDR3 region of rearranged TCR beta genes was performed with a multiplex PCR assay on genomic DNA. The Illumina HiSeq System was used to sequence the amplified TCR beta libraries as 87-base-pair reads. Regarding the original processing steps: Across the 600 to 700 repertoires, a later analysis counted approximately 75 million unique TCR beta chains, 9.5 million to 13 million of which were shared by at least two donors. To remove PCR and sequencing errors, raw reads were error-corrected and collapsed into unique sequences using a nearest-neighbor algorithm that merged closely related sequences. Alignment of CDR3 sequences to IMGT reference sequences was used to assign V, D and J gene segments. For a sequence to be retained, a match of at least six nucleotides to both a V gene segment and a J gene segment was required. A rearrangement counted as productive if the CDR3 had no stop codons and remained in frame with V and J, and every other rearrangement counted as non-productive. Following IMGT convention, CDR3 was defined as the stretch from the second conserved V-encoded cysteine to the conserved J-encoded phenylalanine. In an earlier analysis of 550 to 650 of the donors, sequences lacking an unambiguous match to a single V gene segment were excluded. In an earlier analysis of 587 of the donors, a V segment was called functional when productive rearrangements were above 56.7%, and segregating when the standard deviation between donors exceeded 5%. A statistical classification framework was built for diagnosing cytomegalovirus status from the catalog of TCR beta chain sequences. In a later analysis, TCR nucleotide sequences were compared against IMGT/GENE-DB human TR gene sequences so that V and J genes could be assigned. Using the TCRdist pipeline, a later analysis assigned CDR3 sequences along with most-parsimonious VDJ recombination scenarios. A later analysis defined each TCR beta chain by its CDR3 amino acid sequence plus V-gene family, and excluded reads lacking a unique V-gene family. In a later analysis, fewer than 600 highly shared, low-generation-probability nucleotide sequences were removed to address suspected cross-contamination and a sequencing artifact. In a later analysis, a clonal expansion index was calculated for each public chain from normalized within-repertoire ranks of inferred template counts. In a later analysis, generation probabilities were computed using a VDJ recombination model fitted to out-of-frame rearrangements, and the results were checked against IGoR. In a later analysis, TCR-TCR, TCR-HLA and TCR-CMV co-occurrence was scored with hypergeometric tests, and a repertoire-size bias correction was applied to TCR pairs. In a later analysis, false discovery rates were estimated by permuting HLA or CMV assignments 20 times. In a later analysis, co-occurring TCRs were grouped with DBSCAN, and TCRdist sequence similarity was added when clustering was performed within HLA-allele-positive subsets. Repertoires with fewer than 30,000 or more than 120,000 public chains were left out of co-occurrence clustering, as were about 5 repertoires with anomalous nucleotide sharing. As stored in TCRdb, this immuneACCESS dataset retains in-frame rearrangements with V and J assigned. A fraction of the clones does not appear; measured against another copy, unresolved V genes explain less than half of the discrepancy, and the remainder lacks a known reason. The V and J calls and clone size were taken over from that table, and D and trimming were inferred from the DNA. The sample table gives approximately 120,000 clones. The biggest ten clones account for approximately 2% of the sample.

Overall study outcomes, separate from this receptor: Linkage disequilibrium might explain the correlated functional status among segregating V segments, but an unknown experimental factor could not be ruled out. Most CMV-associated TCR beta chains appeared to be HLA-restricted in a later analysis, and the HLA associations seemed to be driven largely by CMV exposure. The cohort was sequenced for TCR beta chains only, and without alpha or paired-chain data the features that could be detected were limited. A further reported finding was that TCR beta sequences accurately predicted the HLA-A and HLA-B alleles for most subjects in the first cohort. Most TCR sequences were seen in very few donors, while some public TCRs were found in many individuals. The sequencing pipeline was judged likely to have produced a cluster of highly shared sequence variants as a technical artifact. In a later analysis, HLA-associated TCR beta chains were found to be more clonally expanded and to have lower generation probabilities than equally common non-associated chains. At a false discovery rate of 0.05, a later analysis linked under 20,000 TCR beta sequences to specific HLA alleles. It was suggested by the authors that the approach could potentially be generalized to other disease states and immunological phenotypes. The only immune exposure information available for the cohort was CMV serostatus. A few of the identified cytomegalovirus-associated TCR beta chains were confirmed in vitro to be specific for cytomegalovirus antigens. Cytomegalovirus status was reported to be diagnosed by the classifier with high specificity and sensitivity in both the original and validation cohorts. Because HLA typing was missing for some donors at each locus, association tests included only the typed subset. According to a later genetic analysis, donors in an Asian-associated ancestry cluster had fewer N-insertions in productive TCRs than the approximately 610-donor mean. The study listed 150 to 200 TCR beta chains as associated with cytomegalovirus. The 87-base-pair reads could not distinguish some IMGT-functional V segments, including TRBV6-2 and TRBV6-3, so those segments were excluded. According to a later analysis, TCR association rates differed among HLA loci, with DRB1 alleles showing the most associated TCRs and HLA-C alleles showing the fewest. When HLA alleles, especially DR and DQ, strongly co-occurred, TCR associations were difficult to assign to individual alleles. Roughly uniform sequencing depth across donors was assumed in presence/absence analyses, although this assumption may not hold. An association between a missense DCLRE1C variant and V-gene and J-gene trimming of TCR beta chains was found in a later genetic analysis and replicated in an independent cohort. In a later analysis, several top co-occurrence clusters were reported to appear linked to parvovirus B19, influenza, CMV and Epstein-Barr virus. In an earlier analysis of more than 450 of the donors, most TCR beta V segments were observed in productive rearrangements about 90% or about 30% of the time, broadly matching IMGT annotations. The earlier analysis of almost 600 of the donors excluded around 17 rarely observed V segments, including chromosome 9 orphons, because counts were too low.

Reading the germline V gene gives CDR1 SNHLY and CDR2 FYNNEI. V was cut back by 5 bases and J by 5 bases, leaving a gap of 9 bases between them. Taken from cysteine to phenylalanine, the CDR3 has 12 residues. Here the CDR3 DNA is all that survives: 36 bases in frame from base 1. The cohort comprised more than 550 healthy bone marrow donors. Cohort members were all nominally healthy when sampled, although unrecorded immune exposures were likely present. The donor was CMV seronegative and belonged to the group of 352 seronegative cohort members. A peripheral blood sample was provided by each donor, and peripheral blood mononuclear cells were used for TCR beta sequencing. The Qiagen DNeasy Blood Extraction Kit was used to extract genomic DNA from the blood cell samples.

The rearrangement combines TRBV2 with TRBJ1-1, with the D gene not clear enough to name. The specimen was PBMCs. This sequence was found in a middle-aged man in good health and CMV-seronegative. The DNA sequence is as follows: TGTGCCAGCAGTCGGGAGTGGACTGAAGCTTTCTTT. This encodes CASSREWTEAFF.